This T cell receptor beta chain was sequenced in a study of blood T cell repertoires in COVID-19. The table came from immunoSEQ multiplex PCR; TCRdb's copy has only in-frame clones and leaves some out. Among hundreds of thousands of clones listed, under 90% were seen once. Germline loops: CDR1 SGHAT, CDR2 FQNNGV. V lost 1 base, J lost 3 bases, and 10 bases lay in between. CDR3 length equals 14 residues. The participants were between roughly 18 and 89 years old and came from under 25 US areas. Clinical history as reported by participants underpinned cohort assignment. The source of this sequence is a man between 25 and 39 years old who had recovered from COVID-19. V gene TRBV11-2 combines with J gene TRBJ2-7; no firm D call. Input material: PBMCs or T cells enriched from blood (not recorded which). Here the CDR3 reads CASSLAGSGYEQYF. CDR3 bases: TGTGCCAGCAGCTTAGCCGGGTCGGGCTACGAGCAGTACTTC.